Listed below are T cell receptor beta chains from one sample, sequenced in a study of graft-versus-host responses after intestinal transplantation. The antigens these receptors bind are not known. Libraries were prepared by immunoSEQ multiplex PCR; TCRdb keeps only in-frame clonotypes and omits some of them. This sample has roughly 120,000 clones; about 93% occur once, and the top ten carry around 0.12%. The material sequenced was unstimulated CD4+ T cells sorted from spleen or lymph node cells, taken before intestinal transplant. The receptors stem from a human donor who received an intestinal transplant. Both conserved end residues are part of each CDR3. The D gene is left open where the match is weak. Expanded clones get a size class; other rows say once, few or many, or leave the size out.

J: TRBJ1-1; D: -; V: TRBV27; size: -; DNA: TGTGCCAGCAGTTCGGACTGGGACACTGAAGCTTTCTTT; CDR3: CASSSDWDTEAFF
J: TRBJ2-7; D: -; V: TRBV27; size: once; DNA: TGTGCCAGCAGTTTCAGGGAGATTGGCTACGAGCAGTACTTC; CDR3: CASSFREIGYEQYF
J: TRBJ2-1; D: -; V: TRBV2; size: -; DNA: TGTGCCAGCAGCGGGACCCTCGGCAATGAGCAGTTCTTC; CDR3: CASSGTLGNEQFF
J: TRBJ2-7; D: -; V: TRBV5-1; size: once; DNA: TGCGCCAGCAGCCGGGGGACAGACTCCTACGAGCAGTACTTC; CDR3: CASSRGTDSYEQYF
J: TRBJ1-1; D: -; V: TRBV19; size: -; DNA: TGTGCCAGTAGTAGGTACTGGGACAACACTGAAGCTTTCTTT; CDR3: CASSRYWDNTEAFF
J: TRBJ2-7; D: TRBD2; V: TRBV5-6; size: once; DNA: TGTGCCAGCACCGAATACGGGAGGAGCTCCTACGAGCAGTACTTC; CDR3: CASTEYGRSSYEQYF
J: TRBJ2-1; D: -; V: TRBV27; size: -; DNA: TGTGCCAGCTCTAGGTTCGGGGGCAATGAGCAGTTCTTC; CDR3: CASSRFGGNEQFF
J: TRBJ1-5; D: TRBD1; V: TRBV18; size: -; DNA: TGTGCCAGCTCTCCCGGACAGGAATCGGTGCCCCAGCATTTT; CDR3: CASSPGQESVPQHF
J: TRBJ2-2; D: TRBD1; V: TRBV5-1; size: -; DNA: TGCGCCAGCAGCTCCCGCAAGACAGGGGGCGGCGGTGGCAACACCGGGGAGCTGTTTTTT; CDR3: CASSSRKTGGGGGNTGELFF
J: TRBJ2-2; D: -; V: TRBV11-2; size: -; DNA: TGTGCCAGCAGCTTACGGCAGGGCGGCACCGGGGAGCTGTTTTTT; CDR3: CASSLRQGGTGELFF
J: TRBJ2-1; D: TRBD2; V: TRBV7-8; size: -; DNA: TGTGCCAGCAGCGGGCGGAGACTAGCGGGAGGGAGCGACAATGAGCAGTTCTTC; CDR3: CASSGRRLAGGSDNEQFF
J: TRBJ2-7; D: TRBD2; V: TRBV27; size: -; DNA: TGTGCCAGCAGTTTGAGAGTATTAGCGGGAGGCGAGCAGTACTTC; CDR3: CASSLRVLAGGEQYF
J: TRBJ2-1; D: -; V: TRBV18; size: -; DNA: TGTGCCAGCTCACTCCGACTAGATTCCTACAATGAGCAGTTCTTC; CDR3: CASSLRLDSYNEQFF
J: TRBJ2-7; D: -; V: TRBV19; size: -; DNA: TGTGCCAGTAGTTCCGTGGGCTACGAGCAGTACTTC; CDR3: CASSSVGYEQYF
J: TRBJ2-7; D: -; V: TRBV2; size: -; DNA: TGTGCCAGCGGGACACCCCAATACGAGCAGTACTTC; CDR3: CASGTPQYEQYF
J: TRBJ2-5; D: -; V: TRBV28; size: -; DNA: TGTGCCAGCAGCCCCGGGACATCCCTGGTAGGGCAGTACTTC; CDR3: CASSPGTSLVGQYF
J: TRBJ2-1; D: -; V: TRBV30; size: -; DNA: TGTGCCTGGATTCGGGGGAGCTCCTACAATGAGCAGTTCTTC; CDR3: CAWIRGSSYNEQFF
J: TRBJ1-1; D: TRBD1; V: TRBV5-1; size: -; DNA: TGCGCCAGCAGCTTACGGACAGGGCTGAACACTGAAGCCTTCTTT; CDR3: CASSLRTGLNTEAFF
J: TRBJ1-4; D: -; V: TRBV19; size: few; DNA: TGTGCCAGTAGCCCGCCCTCATGGAGGCCAAGTGAAAAACTGTTTTTT; CDR3: CASSPPSWRPSEKLFF
J: TRBJ1-2; D: -; V: TRBV2; size: -; DNA: TGTGCCAGCAGTCTGGGTAGCTATGGCTACACCTTC; CDR3: CASSLGSYGYTF
J: TRBJ2-1; D: -; V: TRBV5-1; size: -; DNA: TGCGCCAGCAGCTTAAGGGGAAACTCCTACAATGAGCAGTTCTTC; CDR3: CASSLRGNSYNEQFF
J: TRBJ2-3; D: -; V: TRBV5-8; size: -; DNA: TGTGCCAGCAGCTTGGGTCTGGGAACCAGCACAGATACGCAGTATTTT; CDR3: CASSLGLGTSTDTQYF
J: TRBJ2-1; D: -; V: TRBV19; size: once; DNA: TGTGCCAGTAGCCCTCTGATTCGGGACGTCAAGGAGCAGTTCTTC; CDR3: CASSPLIRDVKEQFF
J: TRBJ2-2; D: -; V: TRBV28; size: -; DNA: TGTGCCAGCAATAGGTGGGCAGGGGAGCTGTTTTTT; CDR3: CASNRWAGELFF
J: TRBJ2-1; D: -; V: TRBV28; size: -; DNA: TGTGCCAGCAGTGAACTAGGTATTCGGCAGTTCTTC; CDR3: CASSELGIRQFF
J: TRBJ2-2; D: TRBD2; V: TRBV6-5; size: -; DNA: TGTGCCAGCGGGCGAGGACTAGTGAGCACCGGGGAGCTGTTTTTT; CDR3: CASGRGLVSTGELFF
J: TRBJ2-1; D: TRBD2; V: TRBV5-1; size: -; DNA: TGCGCCAGCTTTTCGGGGGGACGAACCTACAATGAGCAGTTCTTC; CDR3: CASFSGGRTYNEQFF
J: TRBJ1-2; D: -; V: TRBV6-5; size: -; DNA: TGTGCCAGCAGTCATCCTCGGCAGGGGTTATACGGCTACACCTTC; CDR3: CASSHPRQGLYGYTF
J: TRBJ1-4; D: -; V: TRBV5-1; size: -; DNA: TGCGCCAGCAGCTTGGGGCAAGGGCTAGAAAAACTGTTTTTT; CDR3: CASSLGQGLEKLFF
J: TRBJ1-1; D: -; V: TRBV10-3; size: -; DNA: TGTGCCATCACCCCAGACCCGGGCCACACTGAAGCTTTCTTT; CDR3: CAITPDPGHTEAFF
J: TRBJ2-7; D: TRBD1; V: TRBV10-3; size: -; DNA: TGTGCCATCAACCCGGGACAGGGTCGCGCGGAGCAGTACTTC; CDR3: CAINPGQGRAEQYF
J: TRBJ2-5; D: TRBD2; V: TRBV29-1; size: -; DNA: TGCAGCGCCAGACTAGCGGGAGGAAAAGAGACCCAGTACTTC; CDR3: CSARLAGGKETQYF
J: TRBJ2-1; D: TRBD2; V: TRBV18; size: -; DNA: TGTGCCAGCTCACCCCAGACTAGCGGGAACAATGAGCAGTTCTTC; CDR3: CASSPQTSGNNEQFF
J: TRBJ1-1; D: -; V: TRBV19; size: -; DNA: TGTGCCAGTAGTCAAGCAGCCAAGAATTGGGTCACTGAAGCTTTCTTT; CDR3: CASSQAAKNWVTEAFF
J: TRBJ2-7; D: -; V: TRBV6-1; size: -; DNA: TGTGCCAGCAGCCTAGGGATTCAATTCTACGAGCAGTACTTC; CDR3: CASSLGIQFYEQYF
J: TRBJ2-6; D: TRBD1; V: TRBV18; size: -; DNA: TGTGCCAGCTCACCACCCGGGACAGGGGGCTCTGGGGCCAACGTCCTGACTTTC; CDR3: CASSPPGTGGSGANVLTF
J: TRBJ2-3; D: -; V: TRBV7-3; size: -; DNA: TGTGCCAGCAGCCCCGGCGGGGATACGCAGTATTTT; CDR3: CASSPGGDTQYF
J: TRBJ2-7; D: -; V: TRBV19; size: once; DNA: TGTGCCAGTAGTCACCGACGGACCTACGAGCAGTACTTC; CDR3: CASSHRRTYEQYF
J: TRBJ2-7; D: -; V: TRBV10-2; size: once; DNA: TGCGCCAGCAAACGGTCTGGATCCCCCCAAGGCGAGCAGTACTTC; CDR3: CASKRSGSPQGEQYF
J: TRBJ1-2; D: TRBD1; V: TRBV10-3; size: -; DNA: TGTGCCATCAGTAACAGGGGGTCTAAGGAGGGCTACACCTTC; CDR3: CAISNRGSKEGYTF
J: TRBJ2-2; D: -; V: TRBV2; size: -; DNA: TGTGCCAGCAGTGCGGCCTACAATACTAACACCGGGGAGCTGTTTTTT; CDR3: CASSAAYNTNTGELFF
J: TRBJ2-1; D: -; V: TRBV5-1; size: -; DNA: TGCGCCAGCAGCTTGACTTCCTACAATGAGCAGTTCTTC; CDR3: CASSLTSYNEQFF
J: TRBJ2-1; D: -; V: TRBV6-5; size: -; DNA: TGTGCCAGCAGTTACGGACGGGGGCCCTACCACAATGAGCAGTTCTTC; CDR3: CASSYGRGPYHNEQFF
J: TRBJ1-2; D: -; V: TRBV7-9; size: -; DNA: TGTGCCAGCAGCTTGAACAATTATGGCTACACCTTC; CDR3: CASSLNNYGYTF
J: TRBJ2-3; D: -; V: TRBV14; size: -; DNA: TGTGCCAGCAGCCATGGGGGACTGAGCACAGATACGCAGTATTTT; CDR3: CASSHGGLSTDTQYF